This passage covers 5 T cell receptor beta chains from one sample sequenced in a study of response to subunit inactivated influenza vaccine. TCRdb reprocessed the RT-PCR reads with MiXCR, giving one entry per CDR3 protein. The sample shows about 530,000 distinct CDR3 sequences, under 15% of them seen only once. The sequenced sample was PBMCs from blood, obtained 40 to 50 days after vaccination. These TCRs come from a man aged 50 or older who received an inactivated influenza vaccine.

The rearrangement uses TRBV14 and TRBJ2-4, with unresolved D. V was trimmed by 1 base and J by 10 bases, leaving 11 bases between them. The germline V gene encodes CDR1 SGHDN and CDR2 FVKESK. This CDR3 comprises 13 residues. The CDR3 coding sequence is TGTGCCAGCAGCCAAGGGAAGGGCGGTATTCAGTACTTC. Its protein product is CASSQGKGGIQYF.

This clonotype was seen only a few times. The chain has TRBV29-1 and TRBJ2-7, with D perhaps matching TRBD1 (6 bases). The germline CDR1 and CDR2 sequences are SQVTM and ANQGSEA. Trimming left V 6 bases short and J 0 bases short, with 15 bases between. CDR3 length: 14 residues. CDR3 amino acids: CSVLKDRTSYEQYF. In DNA form, the CDR3 reads TGCAGCGTCCTGAAGGACAGAACCTCCTACGAGCAGTACTTC.

This clonotype was seen a few times. This chain uses TRBV20-1 with TRBJ2-1; D is uncertain. The V and J ends lost 3 bases and 9 bases respectively, with 15 bases between them. The CDR3 has 13 residues. The germline V gene has CDR1 DFQATT and CDR2 SNEGSKA (reference sequence). CDR3 sequence (DNA): TGCAGTGCTAGGGGCTTTTTTGAAAGTGAGCAGTTCTTC. Translation gives CSARGFFESEQFF.

There are a few counts of this clonotype. The chain carries TRBV3-1 and TRBJ2-1, with D unresolved. The CDR3 runs 16 residues. The germline V gene encodes CDR1 LGHDT and CDR2 YNNKEL (reference sequence). The germline V and J ends were trimmed by 4 bases and 1 base, with 14 bases remaining between them. The CDR3 DNA reads as TGTGCCAGCAGCCGCTTATTACTGGGGTCCTACAATGAGCAGTTCTTC. Translation: CASSRLLLGSYNEQFF.

This clonotype was counted at least ten times. The chain is built from TRBV4-3 and TRBJ1-3; D is unresolved. Trimming took off 0 bases at V and 1 base at J, with 7 bases between the two ends. The CDR3 extends over 15 amino acids. Germline CDR1 LGHNA, CDR2 YSLEER. The CDR3, as DNA: TGCGCCAGCAGCCAAGACTGGAGTTCTGGAAACACCATATATTTT. Translating gives CASSQDWSSGNTIYF.